This TCR beta chain originates from a study of long-term antiretroviral therapy in people with HIV. Assay version v3.0 of immunoSEQ was used, and it was run at survey level. Profiling relied on immunoSEQ multiplex PCR, and the TCRdb table lists in-frame clones only, not all of them. The data show around 17,000 clones, with around four fifths seen just once and roughly 8.3% held by the top ten. Trimming removed 1 base from V and 2 bases from J, with 6 bases in between. The CDR3 length is 14 residues. CDR1 is MNHEY and CDR2 is SVGAGI in the germline V gene. Sequences were derived from unsorted PBMCs, sampled 0.1 years after starting antiretroviral therapy. This receptor was identified in a man aged 18 to 29 with HIV. This sequence joins TRBV6-5 and TRBJ1-5, with a possible D match to TRBD1 (5 bases). The CDR3 DNA reads as TGTGCCAGCAGTTACTTACAGGGCAATCAGCCCCAGCATTTT. Translated: CASSYLQGNQPQHF.